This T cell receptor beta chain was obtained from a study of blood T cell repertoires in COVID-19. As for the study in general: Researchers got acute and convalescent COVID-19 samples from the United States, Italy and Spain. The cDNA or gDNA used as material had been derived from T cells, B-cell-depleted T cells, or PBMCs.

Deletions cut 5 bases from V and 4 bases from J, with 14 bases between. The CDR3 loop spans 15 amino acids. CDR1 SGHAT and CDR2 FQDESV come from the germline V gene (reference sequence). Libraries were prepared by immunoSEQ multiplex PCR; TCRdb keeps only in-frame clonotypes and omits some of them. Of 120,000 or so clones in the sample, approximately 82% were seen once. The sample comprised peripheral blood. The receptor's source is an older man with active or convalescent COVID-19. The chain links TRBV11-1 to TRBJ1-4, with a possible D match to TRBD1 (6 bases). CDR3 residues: CASSLDRQDNEKLFF. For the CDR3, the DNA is TGTGCCAGCAGCCTAGACCGACAGGATAATGAAAAACTGTTTTTT. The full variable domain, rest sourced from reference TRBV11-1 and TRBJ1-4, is EAEVAQSPRYKITEKSQAVAFWCDPISGHATLYWYRQILGQGPELLVQFQDESVVDDSQLPKDRFSAERLKGVDSTLKIQPAELGDSAMYLCASSLDRQDNEKLFFGSGTQLSVL.